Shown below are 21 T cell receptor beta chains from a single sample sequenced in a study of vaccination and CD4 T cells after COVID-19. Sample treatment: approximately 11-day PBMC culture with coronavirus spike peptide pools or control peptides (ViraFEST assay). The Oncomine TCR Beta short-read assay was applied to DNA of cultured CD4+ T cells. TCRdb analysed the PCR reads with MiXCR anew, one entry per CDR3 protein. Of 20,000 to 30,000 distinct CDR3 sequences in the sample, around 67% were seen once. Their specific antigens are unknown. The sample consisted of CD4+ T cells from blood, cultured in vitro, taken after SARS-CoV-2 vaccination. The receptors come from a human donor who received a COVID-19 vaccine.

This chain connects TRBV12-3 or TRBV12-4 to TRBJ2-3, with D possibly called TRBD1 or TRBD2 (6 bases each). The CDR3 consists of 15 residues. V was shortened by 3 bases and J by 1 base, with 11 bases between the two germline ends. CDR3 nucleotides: TGTGCCAGCAGTTTGGGGGGCGGACGCACAGATACGCAGTATTTT. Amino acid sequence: CASSLGGGRTDTQYF.

The CDR3 DNA sequence: TGTGCCAGCACCCAACCGGGCCACTCCTACGAGCAGTACTTC. Protein sequence: CASTQPGHSYEQYF. The J gene is TRBJ2-7, the V gene TRBV11-2; D is unresolved. The CDR3 is 14 amino acids. With 7 bases removed from V and 0 bases from J, the gap between germline ends came to 13 bases. Germline CDR1 and CDR2: SGHAT and FQNNGV.

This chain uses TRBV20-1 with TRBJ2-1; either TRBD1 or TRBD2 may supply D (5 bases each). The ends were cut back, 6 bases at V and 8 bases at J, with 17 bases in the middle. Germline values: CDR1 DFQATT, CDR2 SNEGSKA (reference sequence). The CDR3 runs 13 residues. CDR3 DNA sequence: TGCAGTGCCGGGGTAGGGGTGCGATATGAGCAGTTCTTC. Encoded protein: CSAGVGVRYEQFF.

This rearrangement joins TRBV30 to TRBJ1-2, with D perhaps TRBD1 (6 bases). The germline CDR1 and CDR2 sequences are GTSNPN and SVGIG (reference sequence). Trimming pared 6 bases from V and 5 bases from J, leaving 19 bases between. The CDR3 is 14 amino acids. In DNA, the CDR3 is TGTGCCTGTTTTACAGGGCGCTTTTGGTATGGCTACACCTTC. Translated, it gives CACFTGRFWYGYTF. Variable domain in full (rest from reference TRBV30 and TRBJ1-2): SQTIHQWPATLVQPVGSPLSLECTVEGTSNPNLYWYRQAAGRGLQLLFYSVGIGQISSEVPQNLSASRPQDRQFILSSKKLLLSDSGFYLCACFTGRFWYGYTFGSGTRLTVV.

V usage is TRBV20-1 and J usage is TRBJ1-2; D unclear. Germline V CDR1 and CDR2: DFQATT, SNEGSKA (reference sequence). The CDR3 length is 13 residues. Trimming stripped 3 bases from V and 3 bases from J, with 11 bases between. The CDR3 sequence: CSASRTRDYGYTF. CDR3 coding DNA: TGCAGTGCTAGTCGTACCCGGGACTATGGCTACACCTTC.

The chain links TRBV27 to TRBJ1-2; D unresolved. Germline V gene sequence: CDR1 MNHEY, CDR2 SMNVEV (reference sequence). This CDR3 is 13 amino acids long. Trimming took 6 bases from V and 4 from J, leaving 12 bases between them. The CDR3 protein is CASRLGVGYGYTF. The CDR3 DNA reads TGTGCCAGCAGGCTTGGGGTTGGCTATGGCTACACCTTC.

CDR3 DNA sequence: TGTGCCAGTAGTATACGGCCACCTACCAACTTCCACTCTGGAAACACCATATATTTT. It encodes CASSIRPPTNFHSGNTIYF. This chain links TRBV19 with TRBJ1-3; D not certain. The CDR3 extends over 19 amino acids. CDR1 LNHDA and CDR2 SQIVND come from the germline V gene (reference sequence). V lost 2 bases, J lost 0 bases, and 20 bases lay in between. The variable domain in full, completed from reference TRBV19 and TRBJ1-3, reads DGGITQSPKYLFRKEGQNVTLSCEQNLNHDAMYWYRQDPGQGLRLIYYSQIVNDFQKGDIAEGYSVSREKKESFPLTVTSAQKNPTAFYLCASSIRPPTNFHSGNTIYFGEGSWLTVV.

Here the CDR3 reads CASSSSGTGGEETQYF. CDR3 DNA: TGTGCCAGCAGCAGCTCCGGGACAGGGGGCGAAGAGACCCAGTACTTC. The rearrangement joins TRBV21-1 to TRBJ2-5; the table's D gene call, TRBD1, was not cross checked with the DNA. TRBV21-1 is labeled a pseudogene. The CDR3 totals 16 residues.

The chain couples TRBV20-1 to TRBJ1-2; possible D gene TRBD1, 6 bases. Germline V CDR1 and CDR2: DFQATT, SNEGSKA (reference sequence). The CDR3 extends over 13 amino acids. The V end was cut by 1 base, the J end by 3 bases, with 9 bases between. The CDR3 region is CSARARGDYGYTF. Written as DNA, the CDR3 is TGCAGTGCTAGAGCCAGGGGCGACTATGGCTACACCTTC.

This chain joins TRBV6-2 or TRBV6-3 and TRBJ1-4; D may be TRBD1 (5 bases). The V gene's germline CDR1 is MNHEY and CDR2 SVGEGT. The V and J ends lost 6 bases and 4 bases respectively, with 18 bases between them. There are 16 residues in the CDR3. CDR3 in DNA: TGTGCCAGCAGGGAGGACGCCAGAGGGGTTAATGAAAAACTGTTTTTT. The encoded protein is CASREDARGVNEKLFF.

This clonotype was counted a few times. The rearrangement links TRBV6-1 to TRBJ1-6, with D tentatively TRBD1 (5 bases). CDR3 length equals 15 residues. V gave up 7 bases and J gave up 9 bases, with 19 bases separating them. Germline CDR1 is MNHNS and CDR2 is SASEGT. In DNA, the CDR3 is TGTGCCAGCACCCAAGCCAGGGTTTGGGGTTCACCCCTCCACTTT. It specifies CASTQARVWGSPLHF.

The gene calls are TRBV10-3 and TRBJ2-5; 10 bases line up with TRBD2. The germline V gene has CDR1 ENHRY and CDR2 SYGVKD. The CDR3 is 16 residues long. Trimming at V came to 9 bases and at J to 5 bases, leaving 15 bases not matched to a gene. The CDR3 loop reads CAIATSVAGGQETQYF. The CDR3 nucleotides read TGTGCCATTGCAACGTCGGTAGCGGGGGGCCAGGAGACCCAGTACTTC.

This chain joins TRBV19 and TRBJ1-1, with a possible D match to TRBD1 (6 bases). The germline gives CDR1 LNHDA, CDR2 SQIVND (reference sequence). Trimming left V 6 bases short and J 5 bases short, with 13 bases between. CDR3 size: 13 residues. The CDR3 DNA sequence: TGTGCCAGTAGGAACCTAGGGGGTACTGAAGCTTTCTTT. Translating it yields CASRNLGGTEAFF.

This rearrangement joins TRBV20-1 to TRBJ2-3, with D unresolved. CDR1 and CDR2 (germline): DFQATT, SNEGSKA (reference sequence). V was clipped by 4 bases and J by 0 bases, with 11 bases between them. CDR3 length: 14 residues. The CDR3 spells CSAIQTTSTDTQYF. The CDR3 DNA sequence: TGCAGTGCTATACAGACAACTAGCACAGATACGCAGTATTTT.

CDR3 DNA sequence: TGTGCCAGCTCACCAGGCACAGATACGCAGTATTTT. This codes for CASSPGTDTQYF. V usage is TRBV18 and J usage is TRBJ2-3; D is unresolved. Trimming removed 2 bases from V and 1 base from J, with 1 base in between. The CDR3 length is 12 residues. The germline gives CDR1 KGHSH, CDR2 LQKENI.

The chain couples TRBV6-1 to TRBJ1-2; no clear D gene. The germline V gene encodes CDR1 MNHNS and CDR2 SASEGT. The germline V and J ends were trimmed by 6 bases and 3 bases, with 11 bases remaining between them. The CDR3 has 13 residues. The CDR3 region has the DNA TGTGCCAGCAGCTGGGCATCTGACTATGGCTACACCTTC. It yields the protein CASSWASDYGYTF.

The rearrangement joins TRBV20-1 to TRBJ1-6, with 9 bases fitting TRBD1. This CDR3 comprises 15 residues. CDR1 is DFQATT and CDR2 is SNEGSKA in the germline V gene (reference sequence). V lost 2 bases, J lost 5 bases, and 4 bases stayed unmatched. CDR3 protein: CSARTDRGNNSPLHF. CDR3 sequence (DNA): TGCAGTGCTAGAACGGACAGGGGCAATAATTCACCCCTCCACTTT.

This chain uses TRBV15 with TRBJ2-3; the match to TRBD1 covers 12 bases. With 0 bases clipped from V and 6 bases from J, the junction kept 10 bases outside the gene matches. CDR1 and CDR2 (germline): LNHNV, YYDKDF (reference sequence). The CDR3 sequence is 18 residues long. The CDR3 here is CATSRDRGTGGERDTQYF. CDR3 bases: TGTGCCACCAGCAGAGATAGGGGGACAGGGGGCGAAAGGGATACGCAGTATTTT.

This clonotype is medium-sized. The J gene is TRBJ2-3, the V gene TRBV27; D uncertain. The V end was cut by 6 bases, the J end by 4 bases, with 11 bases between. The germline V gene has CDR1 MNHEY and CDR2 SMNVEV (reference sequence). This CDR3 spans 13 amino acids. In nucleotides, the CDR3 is TGTGCCAGCAGCACCTCCGCCGCAGATACGCAGTATTTT. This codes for CASSTSAADTQYF.

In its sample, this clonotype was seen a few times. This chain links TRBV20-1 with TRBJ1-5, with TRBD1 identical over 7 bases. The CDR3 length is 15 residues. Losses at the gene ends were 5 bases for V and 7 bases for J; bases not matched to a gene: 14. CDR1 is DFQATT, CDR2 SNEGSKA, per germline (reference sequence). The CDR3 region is CSAARPRGRGQPQHF. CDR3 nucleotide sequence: TGCAGTGCTGCCCGCCCTAGGGGGCGCGGGCAGCCCCAGCATTTT.

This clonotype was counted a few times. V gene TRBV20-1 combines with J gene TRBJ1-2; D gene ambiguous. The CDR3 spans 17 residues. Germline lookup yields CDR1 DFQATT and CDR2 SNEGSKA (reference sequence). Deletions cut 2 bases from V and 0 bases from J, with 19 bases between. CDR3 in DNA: TGCAGTGCTAGAAGCAGACGCCCCACTTTGACTAACTATGGCTACACCTTC. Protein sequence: CSARSRRPTLTNYGYTF.